This is a list of T cell receptor beta chains from one sample in a study of identical twins. TCRdb fed the 5' RACE reads into MiXCR, producing one record per CDR3 protein. Among roughly 200,000 distinct CDR3 sequences listed, about 16% were seen once. The data were also submitted as part of a second study, on T cells expressing NK-cell markers.

Sequencing was carried out using CD8+ T cells sorted from blood. These receptors came from a woman younger than 30 in good health. The CDR3 runs from the conserved cysteine through the conserved F or W. A D gene is named only where the DNA matches it firmly. Clone size is not always given. Where it is, it says once, few, many or a class for expanded clones.

size,D,V,J,DNA,CDR3
few,NA,TRBV2,TRBJ2-1,TGTGCCAGCATTAAGACAGGGGAGGGCGACGAGCAGTTCTTC,CASIKTGEGDEQFF
NA,NA,TRBV16,TRBJ2-5,TGTGCCAGCAGCCAACGTGGGCTCCAAGAGACCCAGTACTTC,CASSQRGLQETQYF
NA,NA,TRBV12-3/TRBV12-4,TRBJ1-2,TGTGCCAGCAGTTTAGGTACAGCTGTGCGTGGCTACACCTTC,CASSLGTAVRGYTF
many,TRBD1,TRBV5-6,TRBJ2-7,TGTGCCAGCAGCTTGGATACAGTTGTTGGGACAGCGACTTACGAGCAGTACTTC,CASSLDTVVGTATYEQYF
few,NA,TRBV13,TRBJ2-4,TGTGCCAGCAGCTCAGCGGACATTCAGTACTTC,CASSSADIQYF
few,NA,TRBV13,TRBJ2-1,TGTGCCAGCAGTAAAACCCCGAATGAGCAGTTCTTC,CASSKTPNEQFF
many,TRBD1,TRBV10-3,TRBJ1-2,TGTGCCATCAGCCTTGAGGGGGCCTACGGCTACACCTTC,CAISLEGAYGYTF
few,NA,TRBV7-2,TRBJ2-1,TGTGCCAGCAGCTTAGGCGTCAACTCCTACAATGAGCAGTTCTTC,CASSLGVNSYNEQFF
NA,NA,TRBV20-1,TRBJ2-6,TGCAGTGCTAGACCGGGGGGCTGGGCCAACGTCCTGACTTTC,CSARPGGWANVLTF
few,TRBD1,TRBV7-2,TRBJ2-5,TGTGCCAGCAGCCAAAACAGGGGTGATATGGCCCAGTACTTC,CASSQNRGDMAQYF
NA,NA,TRBV11-1,TRBJ1-4,TGTGCCAGCAGCGACGGGGGGGATACAGCAACTAATGAAAAACTGTTTTTT,CASSDGGDTATNEKLFF
few,TRBD2,TRBV12-3/TRBV12-4,TRBJ2-5,TGTGCCAGCAGCCCAACACGCGGGGGGTACCAAGAGACCCAGTACTTC,CASSPTRGGYQETQYF
few,TRBD2,TRBV9,TRBJ2-3,TGTGCCAGCAGCGTAGAAGGCCCGGGGGGGGATACGCAGTATTTT,CASSVEGPGGDTQYF
NA,NA,TRBV2,TRBJ2-1,TGTGCCAGCATAGGCGGGGAAGTTTTCAATGAGCAGTTCTTC,CASIGGEVFNEQFF
few,TRBD1,TRBV27,TRBJ2-5,TGTGCCAGCAGTCCCGGGACAGGGGGGGCGACCCAGTACTTC,CASSPGTGGATQYF
few,NA,TRBV29-1,TRBJ2-7,TGCAGCGTCGGGGCTACAGGAATGGGCGAGCAGTACTTC,CSVGATGMGEQYF
NA,NA,TRBV20-1,TRBJ2-1,TGCAGTGCTAGAGATCTTCTAGGGCCCAGCTCCTACAATGAGCAGTTCTTC,CSARDLLGPSSYNEQFF
NA,NA,TRBV5-6,TRBJ2-3,TGTGCCAGCAGCCCGTGGGATTTT,CASSPWDF
few,TRBD1,TRBV12-3/TRBV12-4,TRBJ1-1,TGTGCCAGCAGGCGACCGGGACAGGGCACTGAAGCTTTCTTT,CASRRPGQGTEAFF
few,NA,TRBV12-3/TRBV12-4,TRBJ2-5,TGTGCCAGCTCCGTCCAGGCTTCCTGGGTTGTAGAGACCCAGTACTTC,CASSVQASWVVETQYF
few,NA,TRBV12-3/TRBV12-4,TRBJ2-5,TGTGCCAGCAGTTTGTCGGCGGTACAAGAGACCCAGTACTTC,CASSLSAVQETQYF
many,TRBD1,TRBV6-2/TRBV6-3,TRBJ1-5,TGTGCCAGCAGTTACCCCGGACAGGACAACAATCAGCCCCAGCATTTT,CASSYPGQDNNQPQHF
few,NA,TRBV7-9,TRBJ2-2,TGTGCCAGCAGCTTAGCGGGGCGTCACACCGGGGAGCTGTTTTTT,CASSLAGRHTGELFF
NA,NA,TRBV21-1,TRBJ2-2,TGTGCCAGCAGCAAAGGTCAGGGCGCGAACACCGGGGAGCTGTTTTTT,CASSKGQGANTGELFF
NA,NA,TRBV20-1,TRBJ2-1,TGCAGTGCTGGCGCGGCGGTCGGAGAGCAGTTCTTC,CSAGAAVGEQFF
NA,TRBD2,TRBV29-1,TRBJ2-1,TGCAGCGGGAGAGCCCTAGCGGGAGTGGTGGATGAGCAGTTCTTC,CSGRALAGVVDEQFF
few,NA,TRBV15,TRBJ2-6,TGTGCCACCAGCAGAGATTATGAGGGGGTCCCGTTCTCTGGGGCCAACGTCCTGACTTTC,CATSRDYEGVPFSGANVLTF
many,NA,TRBV7-7,TRBJ2-2,TGTGCCAGCAGCTTAGAGATTGGACAATCCACCGGGGAGCTGTTTTTT,CASSLEIGQSTGELFF
few,NA,TRBV12-3/TRBV12-4,TRBJ1-6,TGTGCCAGCAGTTCTGCGGGGGCAAATTCACCCCTCCACTTT,CASSSAGANSPLHF
NA,NA,TRBV4-2,TRBJ2-7,TGTGCCAGCAGCCAAGAAGGCCCAGAGCAGTACTTC,CASSQEGPEQYF
NA,TRBD1,TRBV14,TRBJ1-5,TGTGCCAGCAGCCCTACAGGGGTCGACAGGCCCCAGCATTTT,CASSPTGVDRPQHF
few,TRBD1,TRBV12-3/TRBV12-4,TRBJ1-1,TGTGCCAGCAGCCCTACGACAGGGCTTGAGGCTTTCTTT,CASSPTTGLEAFF
few,NA,TRBV12-3/TRBV12-4,TRBJ1-4,TGTGCCAGCAGTTTTGAGGCCAGGGTTCGTGAAAAACTGTTTTTT,CASSFEARVREKLFF
NA,NA,TRBV13,TRBJ2-7,TGTGCCAGCAGCTTTTCAGGGGAGGTCTACGAGCAGTACTTC,CASSFSGEVYEQYF
NA,NA,TRBV7-2,TRBJ2-7,TGTGCCAGCAGCTTAGGCCGGCTACTCTCCTACGAGCAGTACTTC,CASSLGRLLSYEQYF
many,NA,TRBV21-1,TRBJ2-1,TGTGCCAGCAGCACGGTTGATGAGCAGTTCTTC,CASSTVDEQFF
NA,NA,TRBV7-6,TRBJ1-5,TGTGCCAGCAGCTTACTCTCGGGGAGCAATCAGCCCCAGCATTTT,CASSLLSGSNQPQHF
many,NA,TRBV12-3/TRBV12-4,TRBJ1-5,TGTGCCAGCAGCTCGGGGGAGAATCAGCCCCAGCATTTT,CASSSGENQPQHF
few,TRBD2,TRBV7-6,TRBJ2-7,TGTGCCAGCAGCGGGAGGGCCGCCGAGCAGTACTTC,CASSGRAAEQYF
NA,NA,TRBV6-2/TRBV6-3,TRBJ1-1,TGTGCCAGCAGTCAGGGTTGGGAAGCTTTCTTT,CASSQGWEAFF
NA,TRBD1,TRBV5-3,TRBJ1-5,TGTGCCATCAGCCCCGGGACAGGGGGATCCCAGCATTTT,CAISPGTGGSQHF
few,NA,TRBV3-1,TRBJ2-4,TGTGCCAGCAGCCAAGCGGGGAGTAGGGCCAAAAACATTCAGTACTTC,CASSQAGSRAKNIQYF
few,NA,TRBV7-6,TRBJ2-3,TGTGCCAGCAGCCAAAACGGGGCAGATACGCAGTATTTT,CASSQNGADTQYF
NA,TRBD1,TRBV20-1,TRBJ2-3,TGCAGTGCTAGGGGACAGCCTTTCACAGATACGCAGTATTTT,CSARGQPFTDTQYF
few,NA,TRBV15,TRBJ2-6,TGTGCCACCAGCAGAGATGACGGGGCCAACGTCCTGACTTTC,CATSRDDGANVLTF
NA,NA,TRBV4-1,TRBJ2-1,TGCGCCAGCAGCCAAGACCCGTGGGGGTCAATCACAAATGAGCAGTTCTTC,CASSQDPWGSITNEQFF
NA,TRBD1,TRBV28,TRBJ1-6,TGTGCCAGCAGCCACATTAGACAGGGAATAAGATCCCTCCACTTT,CASSHIRQGIRSLHF
NA,NA,TRBV27,TRBJ2-3,TGTGCCAGCAGTTTAGTCCAGGAGAAGGTGATCACAGATTTTGATACGCAGTATTTT,CASSLVQEKVITDFDTQYF
NA,NA,TRBV5-4,TRBJ2-1,TGTGCCGCCCGGGTGGACTCCTACAATGAGCAGTTCTTC,CAARVDSYNEQFF
NA,TRBD1,TRBV6-5,TRBJ2-7,TGTGCCAGCAGTTATGGTCCAGGGGGTACCTACGAGCAGTACTTC,CASSYGPGGTYEQYF
few,NA,TRBV7-2,TRBJ2-3,TGTGCCAGCAGCTTAACAACCGTGACGACAGATACGCAGTATTTT,CASSLTTVTTDTQYF
few,NA,TRBV12-3/TRBV12-4,TRBJ2-7,TGTGCCAGCAGTTTAGGGGTACGGCGGGACGAGCAGTACTTC,CASSLGVRRDEQYF
NA,NA,TRBV20-1,TRBJ2-2,TGCAGTGCTAGGTGGACTGGGAACACCGGGGAGCTGTTTTTT,CSARWTGNTGELFF
medium-sized,TRBD1,TRBV6-2/TRBV6-3,TRBJ2-3,TGTGCCAGCAGTTACTCGGCGGGACAGGGCACAGATACGCAGTATTTT,CASSYSAGQGTDTQYF
few,NA,TRBV5-1,TRBJ1-2,TGCGCCAGCAGATATGACAGTAACTATGGCTACACCTTC,CASRYDSNYGYTF